The 16 T cell receptor beta chains presented below share a single source sample, sequenced in a study of T cell repertoires in cytomegalovirus infection. Using its own MiXCR run on the reads, TCRdb lists one record per CDR3 protein. The table includes roughly 300,000 distinct CDR3 sequences, 9.5% detected once. The sequenced sample consisted of PBMCs. Receptors originate from a human donor in good health (CMV status not recorded). Some clones in this sample may be carry-over from other donors' samples.

The chain couples TRBV11-3 to TRBJ1-1; possibly TRBD1 for D (5 bases). The CDR3 totals 13 residues. CDR1 and CDR2 (germline): SGHNT, YENEEA. Trimming cost V 5 bases and J 4 bases, with 11 bases left between them. This CDR3 is CASSEGVVTEAFF. The DNA of the CDR3 is TGTGCCAGCAGCGAAGGGGTAGTCACTGAAGCTTTCTTT. The complete variable domain, with remaining parts taken from reference TRBV11-3 and TRBJ1-1, reads EAGVVQSPRYKIIEKKQPVAFWCNPISGHNTLYWYLQNLGQGPELLIRYENEEAVDDSQLPKDRFSAERLKGVDSTLKIQPAELGDSAVYLCASSEGVVTEAFFGQGTRLTVV.

This clonotype was seen at least ten times. The chain has TRBV7-9 and TRBJ2-1; TRBD2 agrees at 10 bases. V lost 5 bases, J lost 0 bases, and 13 bases stayed unmatched. This CDR3 spans 19 amino acids. CDR1 is SEHNR, CDR2 FQNEAQ, per germline (reference sequence). The CDR3 is CASSTVPSGLAVSYNEQFF. CDR3 in DNA: TGTGCCAGCAGCACCGTACCGTCCGGACTAGCGGTCTCCTACAATGAGCAGTTCTTC.

This chain uses TRBV6-2 or TRBV6-3 with TRBJ2-3; D gene uncertain. CDR3 length: 13 residues. The germline gives CDR1 MNHEY, CDR2 SVGEGT. V was shortened by 0 bases and J by 5 bases, with 6 bases between the two germline ends. The CDR3 here is CASSYSLRDTQYF. CDR3 bases: TGTGCCAGCAGTTACTCACTCCGAGATACGCAGTATTTT.

This clonotype has more than one count but fewer than ten. In nucleotides, the CDR3 is TGTGCCAGCAGCGAGACAGGGGTGGGACGGGGAGAGACCCAGTACTTC. It translates to CASSETGVGRGETQYF. This chain joins TRBV12-3 or TRBV12-4 and TRBJ2-5; 8 nucleotides line up with TRBD1. The V segment lost 6 bases and the J segment 4 bases; nucleotides outside the gene matches: 13. This CDR3 is built from 16 residues.

The chain employs TRBV6-2 or TRBV6-3 and TRBJ2-1, with 8 bases lining up with TRBD1. CDR1 and CDR2 from the germline V gene are MNHEY and SVGEGT. J was trimmed by 8 bases and V by 5 bases; bases with no gene match: 11. CDR3 length equals 15 residues. The CDR3: CASSTNRGIRDEQFF. CDR3 coding DNA: TGTGCCAGCAGTACAAACAGGGGGATTAGGGATGAGCAGTTCTTC.

This chain links TRBV5-1 with TRBJ2-7; 7 bases match TRBD1. This CDR3 is built from 15 residues. CDR1 and CDR2 from the germline V gene are SGHRS and YFSETQ. The V and J ends lost 4 bases and 0 bases, in that order; junction bases with no gene match: 7. The CDR3 region has the DNA TGCGCCAGCAGCCCGACAGGGCCCATCTCCTACGAGCAGTACTTC. This gives the protein CASSPTGPISYEQYF.

In its sample, this clonotype was seen many times. This chain uses TRBV4-1 with TRBJ2-7; tentative D call: TRBD2 (6 bases). The CDR3 runs 11 residues. The germline CDR1 and CDR2 sequences are MGHRA and YSYEKL. With 1 base removed from V and 12 bases from J, the gap between germline ends came to 10 bases. CDR3 nucleotides: TGCGCCAGCAGCCAAGGGGGGAGGTCGTACTTC. This gives the protein CASSQGGRSYF.

This clonotype was observed at least ten times. The chain is built from TRBV7-6 and TRBJ2-3; D remains unclear. The V and J ends lost 1 base and 4 bases respectively, with 6 bases between them. The CDR3 extends over 13 amino acids. CDR1 SGHVS and CDR2 FNYEAQ come from the germline V gene. The CDR3 is CASSLEVPDTQYF. CDR3 in DNA: TGTGCCAGCAGCTTAGAGGTCCCAGATACGCAGTATTTT.

In its sample, this clonotype was seen many times. This sequence joins TRBV12-3 or TRBV12-4 and TRBJ2-1; 12 nucleotides match TRBD2. The trim removed 7 bases at V and 2 bases at J, leaving 6 bases unmatched. The CDR3 is made up of 16 amino acids. Here the CDR3 reads CASTRLAGETYNEQFF. CDR3 bases: TGTGCCAGCACCAGACTAGCGGGAGAGACCTACAATGAGCAGTTCTTC.

V is TRBV29-1 and J is TRBJ2-3; the D gene is possibly TRBD1 (6 bases). Per germline, CDR1 SQVTM and CDR2 ANQGSEA. CDR3 length equals 14 residues. Trimming cost V 4 bases and J 1 base, with 12 bases left between them. CDR3: CSVVGGLGTDTQYF. The CDR3 DNA sequence: TGCAGCGTTGTAGGGGGTCTTGGCACAGATACGCAGTATTTT.

This clonotype was observed at least ten times. This chain uses TRBV29-1 with TRBJ2-7, with unresolved D. V was cut by 7 bases and J by 0 bases, with 10 bases left in between. CDR1 SQVTM and CDR2 ANQGSEA come from the germline V gene. The CDR3 is 12 amino acids. The CDR3 protein is CSATVTSYEQYF. The CDR3 DNA follows: TGCAGCGCCACCGTTACCTCCTACGAGCAGTACTTC.

This clonotype was recorded at least ten times. The V call is TRBV7-2, the J call TRBJ2-7; 10 bases align to TRBD1. Trimming removed 2 bases from V and 1 base from J; junction bases left unmatched: 5. CDR1 and CDR2 (germline): SGHTA, FQGNSA. This CDR3 is 16 amino acids long. The CDR3 bases are TGTGCCAGCAGCTTATTGGGGGACAGGGGTTCCTACGAGCAGTACTTC. As protein: CASSLLGDRGSYEQYF.

This clonotype showed up just a few times. The chain links TRBV19 to TRBJ2-7, with D uncertain. CDR1 and CDR2 from the germline V gene are LNHDA and SQIVND (reference sequence). The length of the CDR3 is 13 residues. V was trimmed by 9 bases and J by 7 bases, leaving 19 bases between them. In DNA, the CDR3 is TGTGCCAGCGCGCAGGACGATTTTCAAGAGCAGTACTTC. It is translated as CASAQDDFQEQYF.

This clonotype was picked up many times. The chain carries TRBV7-9 and TRBJ1-2; D is uncertain. Germline V lookup: CDR1 SEHNR, CDR2 FQNEAQ (reference sequence). V was clipped by 1 base and J by 10 bases, with 7 bases between them. The CDR3 runs 11 residues. This CDR3 reads CASSLGADYTF. The CDR3 bases are TGTGCCAGCAGCTTAGGAGCTGACTACACCTTC.

The chain joins TRBV19 to TRBJ2-3; a possible D gene is TRBD2 (5 bases). V was cut by 5 bases and J by 10 bases, with 13 bases left in between. CDR3 length equals 12 residues. Germline V gene lookup returns CDR1 LNHDA and CDR2 SQIVND (reference sequence). This CDR3 reads CASSREGRAQYF. The CDR3 DNA reads TGTGCCAGTAGTCGAGAGGGCCGTGCGCAGTATTTT.

The V gene is TRBV4-3, the J gene TRBJ2-6; a possible D gene is TRBD2 (6 bases). This CDR3 is built from 16 residues. Looked up from germline, CDR1 is LGHNA and CDR2 is YSLEER. Trimming took 4 bases from V and 1 from J, leaving 11 bases between them. This CDR3 reads CASSPQGGSGANVLTF. The CDR3, as DNA: TGCGCCAGCAGCCCCCAAGGAGGGTCTGGGGCCAACGTCCTGACTTTC.